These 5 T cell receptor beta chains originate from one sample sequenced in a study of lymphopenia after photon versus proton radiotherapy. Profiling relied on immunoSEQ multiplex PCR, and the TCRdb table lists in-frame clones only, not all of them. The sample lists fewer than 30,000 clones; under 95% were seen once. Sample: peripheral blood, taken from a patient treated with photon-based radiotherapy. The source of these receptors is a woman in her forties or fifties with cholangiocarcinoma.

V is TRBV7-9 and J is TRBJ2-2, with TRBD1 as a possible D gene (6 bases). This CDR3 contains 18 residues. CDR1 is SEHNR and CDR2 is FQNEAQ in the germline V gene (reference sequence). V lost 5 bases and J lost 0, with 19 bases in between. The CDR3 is CASSPTGTRAPNTGELFF. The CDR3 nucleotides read TGTGCCAGCAGCCCGACCGGGACAAGGGCCCCGAACACCGGGGAGCTGTTTTTT. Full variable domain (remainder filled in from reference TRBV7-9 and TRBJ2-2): DTGVSQNPRHKITKRGQNVTFRCDPISEHNRLYWYRQTLGQGPEFLTYFQNEAQLEKSRLLSDRFSAERPKGSFSTLEIQRTEQGDSAMYLCASSPTGTRAPNTGELFFGEGSRLTVL.

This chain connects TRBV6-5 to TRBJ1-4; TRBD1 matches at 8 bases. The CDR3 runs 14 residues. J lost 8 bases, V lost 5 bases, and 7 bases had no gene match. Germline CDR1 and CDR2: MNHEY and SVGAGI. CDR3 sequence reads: CASSLTGGEEKLFF. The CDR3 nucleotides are TGTGCCAGCAGTCTAACAGGGGGTGAGGAAAAACTGTTTTTT.

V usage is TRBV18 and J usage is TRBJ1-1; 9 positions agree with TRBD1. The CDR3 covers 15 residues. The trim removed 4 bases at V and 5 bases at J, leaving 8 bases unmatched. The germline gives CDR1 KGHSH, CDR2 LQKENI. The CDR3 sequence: CASSHPGQGITEAFF. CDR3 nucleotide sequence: TGTGCCAGCTCACACCCGGGACAGGGTATAACTGAAGCTTTCTTT. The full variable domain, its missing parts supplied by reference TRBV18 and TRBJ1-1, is NAGVMQNPRHLVRRRGQEARLRCSPMKGHSHVYWYRQLPEEGLKFMVYLQKENIIDESGMPKERFSAEFPKEGPSILRIQQVVRGDSAAYFCASSHPGQGITEAFFGQGTRLTVV.

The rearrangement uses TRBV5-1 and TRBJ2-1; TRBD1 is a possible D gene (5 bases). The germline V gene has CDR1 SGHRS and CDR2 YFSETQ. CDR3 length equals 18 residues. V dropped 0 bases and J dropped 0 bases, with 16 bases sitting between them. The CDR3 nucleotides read TGCGCCAGCAGCTTGGGGCGTTTGGGGCGAAGCTCCTACAATGAGCAGTTCTTC. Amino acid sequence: CASSLGRLGRSSYNEQFF.

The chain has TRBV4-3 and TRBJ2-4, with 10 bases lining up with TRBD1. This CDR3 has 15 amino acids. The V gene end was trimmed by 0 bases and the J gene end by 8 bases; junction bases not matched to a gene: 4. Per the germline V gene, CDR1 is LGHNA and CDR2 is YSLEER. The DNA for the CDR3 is TGCGCCAGCAGCCAAGACCGGGACAGGGGATACATTCAGTACTTC. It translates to CASSQDRDRGYIQYF.